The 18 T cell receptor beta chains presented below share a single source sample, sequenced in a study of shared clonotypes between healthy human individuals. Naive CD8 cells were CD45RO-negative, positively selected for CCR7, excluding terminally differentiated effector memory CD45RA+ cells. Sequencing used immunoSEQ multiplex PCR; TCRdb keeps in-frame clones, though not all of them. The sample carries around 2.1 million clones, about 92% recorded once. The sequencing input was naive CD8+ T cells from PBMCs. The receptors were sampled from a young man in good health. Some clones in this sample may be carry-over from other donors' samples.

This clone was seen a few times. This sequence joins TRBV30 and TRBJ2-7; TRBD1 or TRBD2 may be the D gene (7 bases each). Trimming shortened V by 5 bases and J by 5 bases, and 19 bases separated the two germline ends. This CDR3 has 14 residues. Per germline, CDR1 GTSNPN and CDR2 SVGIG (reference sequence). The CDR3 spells CAWSTTGTNHEQYF. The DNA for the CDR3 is TGTGCCTGGTCGACGACAGGGACTAACCACGAGCAGTACTTC.

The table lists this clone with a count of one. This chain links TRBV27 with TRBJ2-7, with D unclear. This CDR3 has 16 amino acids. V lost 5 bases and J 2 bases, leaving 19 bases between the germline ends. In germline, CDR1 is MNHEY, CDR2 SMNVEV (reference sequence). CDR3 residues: CASSPPSRDGAYEQYF. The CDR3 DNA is TGTGCCAGCAGTCCCCCGTCCAGAGACGGCGCCTACGAGCAGTACTTC.

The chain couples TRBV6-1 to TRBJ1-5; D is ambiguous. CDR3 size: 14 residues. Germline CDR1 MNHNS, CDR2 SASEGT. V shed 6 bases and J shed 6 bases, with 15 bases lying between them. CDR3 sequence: CASSLLGPGQPQHF. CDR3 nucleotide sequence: TGTGCCAGCAGCCTACTGGGCCCTGGTCAGCCCCAGCATTTT.

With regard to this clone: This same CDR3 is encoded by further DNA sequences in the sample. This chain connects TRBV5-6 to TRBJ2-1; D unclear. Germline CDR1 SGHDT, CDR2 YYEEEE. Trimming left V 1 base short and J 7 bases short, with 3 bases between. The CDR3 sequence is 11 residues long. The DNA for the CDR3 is TGTGCCAGCAGCTTGATGAATGAGCAGTTCTTC. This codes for CASSLMNEQFF.

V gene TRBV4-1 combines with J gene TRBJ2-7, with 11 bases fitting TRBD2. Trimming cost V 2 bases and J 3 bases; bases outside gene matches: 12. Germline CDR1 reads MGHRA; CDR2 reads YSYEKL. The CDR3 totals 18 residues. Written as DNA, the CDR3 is TGCGCCAGCAGCCAAAAAGGGGGGCGGGGGACTAGCGGCTACGAGCAGTACTTC. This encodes CASSQKGGRGTSGYEQYF.

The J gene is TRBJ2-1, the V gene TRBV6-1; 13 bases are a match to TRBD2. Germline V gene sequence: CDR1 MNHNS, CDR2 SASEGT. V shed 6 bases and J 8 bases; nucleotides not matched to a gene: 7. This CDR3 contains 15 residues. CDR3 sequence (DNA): TGTGCCAGCAGACTTTGGACTAGCGGGAGCCATGAGCAGTTCTTC. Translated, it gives CASRLWTSGSHEQFF.

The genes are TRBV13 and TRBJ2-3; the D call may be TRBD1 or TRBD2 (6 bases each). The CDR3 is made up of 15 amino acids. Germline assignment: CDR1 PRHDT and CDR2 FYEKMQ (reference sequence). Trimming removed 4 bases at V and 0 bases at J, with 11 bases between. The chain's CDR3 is CASSSEGGSTDTQYF. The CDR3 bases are TGTGCCAGCAGCTCGGAGGGGGGTAGCACAGATACGCAGTATTTT. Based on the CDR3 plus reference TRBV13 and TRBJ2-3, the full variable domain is AAGVIQSPRHLIKEKRETATLKCYPIPRHDTVYWYQQGPGQDPQFLISFYEKMQSDKGSIPDRFSAQQFSDYHSELNMSSLELGDSALYFCASSSEGGSTDTQYFGPGTRLTVL.

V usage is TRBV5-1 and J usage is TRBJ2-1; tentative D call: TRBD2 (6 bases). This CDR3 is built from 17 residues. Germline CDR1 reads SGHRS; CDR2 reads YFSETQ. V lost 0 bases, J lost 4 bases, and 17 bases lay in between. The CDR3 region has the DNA TGCGCCAGCAGCTTGGATCTCGGGGGACGGGGATACAATGAGCAGTTCTTC. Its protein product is CASSLDLGGRGYNEQFF. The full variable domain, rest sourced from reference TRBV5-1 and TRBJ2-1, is KAGVTQTPRYLIKTRGQQVTLSCSPISGHRSVSWYQQTPGQGLQFLFEYFSETQRNKGNFPGRFSGRQFSNSRSEMNVSTLELGDSALYLCASSLDLGGRGYNEQFFGPGTRLTVL.

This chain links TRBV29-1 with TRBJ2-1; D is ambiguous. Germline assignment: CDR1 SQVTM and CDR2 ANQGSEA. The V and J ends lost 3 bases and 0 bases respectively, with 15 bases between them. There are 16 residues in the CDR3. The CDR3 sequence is CSVEHLFSSSYNEQFF. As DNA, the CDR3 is TGCAGCGTTGAGCATCTCTTCTCGAGCTCCTACAATGAGCAGTTCTTC.

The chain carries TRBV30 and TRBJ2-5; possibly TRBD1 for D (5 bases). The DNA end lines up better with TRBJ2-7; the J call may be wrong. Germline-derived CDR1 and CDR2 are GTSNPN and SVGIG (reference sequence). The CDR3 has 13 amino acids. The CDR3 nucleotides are TGTGCCTGGAGTGGGGGCATCAGCTACGAGCAGTACTTC. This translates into CAWSGGISYEQYF.

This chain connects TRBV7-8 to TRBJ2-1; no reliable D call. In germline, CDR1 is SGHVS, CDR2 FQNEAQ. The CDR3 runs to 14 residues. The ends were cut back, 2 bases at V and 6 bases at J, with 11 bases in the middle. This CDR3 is CASSLLAAPNEQFF. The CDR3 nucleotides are TGTGCCAGCAGCTTACTGGCTGCCCCCAATGAGCAGTTCTTC.

DNA for the CDR3: TGCGCCAGCATAGGGGACAGCACCTACGAGCAGTACTTC. This codes for CASIGDSTYEQYF. The V call is TRBV5-1, the J call TRBJ2-7, with 7 positions matching TRBD1. The germline gives CDR1 SGHRS, CDR2 YFSETQ. This CDR3 comprises 13 residues. V shed 6 bases and J 2 bases; nucleotides not matched to a gene: 5.

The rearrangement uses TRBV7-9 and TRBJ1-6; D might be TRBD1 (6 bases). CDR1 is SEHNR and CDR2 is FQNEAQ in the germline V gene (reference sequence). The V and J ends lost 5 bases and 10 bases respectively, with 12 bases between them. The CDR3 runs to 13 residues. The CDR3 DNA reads TGTGCCAGCAGCGAAAGGACAGACTCACCCCTCCACTTT. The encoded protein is CASSERTDSPLHF.

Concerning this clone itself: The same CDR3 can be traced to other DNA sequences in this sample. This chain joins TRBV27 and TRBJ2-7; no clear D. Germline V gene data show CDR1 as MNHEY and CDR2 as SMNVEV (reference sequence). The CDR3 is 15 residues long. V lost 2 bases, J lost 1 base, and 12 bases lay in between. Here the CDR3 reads CASSLSLAGSYEQYF. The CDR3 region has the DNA TGTGCCAGCAGTTTAAGTCTCGCCGGGTCCTACGAGCAGTACTTC.

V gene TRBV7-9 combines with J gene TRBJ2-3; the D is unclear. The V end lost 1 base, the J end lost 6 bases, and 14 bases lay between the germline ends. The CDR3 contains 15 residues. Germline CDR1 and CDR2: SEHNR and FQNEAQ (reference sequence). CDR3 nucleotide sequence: TGTGCCAGCAGCTTAGTTAACCAACTTAGGGATACGCAGTATTTT. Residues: CASSLVNQLRDTQYF.

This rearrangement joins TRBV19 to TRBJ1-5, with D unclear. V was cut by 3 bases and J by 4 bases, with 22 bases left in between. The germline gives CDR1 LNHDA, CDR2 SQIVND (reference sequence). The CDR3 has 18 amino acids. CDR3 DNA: TGTGCCAGTAGTATCGCTTGGAGTTCGGGGATTAGGAATCAGCCCCAGCATTTT. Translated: CASSIAWSSGIRNQPQHF.

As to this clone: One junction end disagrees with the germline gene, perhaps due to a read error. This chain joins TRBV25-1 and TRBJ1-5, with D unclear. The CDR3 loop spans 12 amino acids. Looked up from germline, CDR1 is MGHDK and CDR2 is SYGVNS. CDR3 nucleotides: TGTGCCAGGAGTGGGGTCCATCAGCCCCAGCATTTT. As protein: CARSGVHQPQHF.

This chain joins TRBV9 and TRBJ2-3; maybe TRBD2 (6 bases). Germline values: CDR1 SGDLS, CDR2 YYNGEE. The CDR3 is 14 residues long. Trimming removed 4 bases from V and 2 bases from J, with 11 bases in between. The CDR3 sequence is CASSPGLATDTQYF. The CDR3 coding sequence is TGTGCCAGCAGCCCGGGACTGGCCACAGATACGCAGTATTTT.